These T cell receptor beta chains were read from a single sample in a study of shared clonotypes between healthy human individuals. Here immunoSEQ multiplex PCR was the method, and the copy in TCRdb shows in-frame clones only, minus some. Of some 2.3 million clones detected, 90% to 95% appear once; the ten largest clones hold 0.35% to 0.5%. The source material was naive CD4+ T cells from PBMCs. These receptors originate from a man aged 18 to 29 in good health. Some clones in this sample may be carry-over from other donors' samples. Both conserved end residues are part of each CDR3. Each record gives: CDR3 length, J gene, V gene, clone size, D gene, CDR3 DNA, CDR3 protein. A D gene is named only where the DNA matches it firmly. Only some rows state a clone size, as once, few, many or a class for expanded clones.

14 | TRBJ1-2 | TRBV28 | . | . | TGTGCCAGCAGTTTAGCAGGGATGGACTATGGCTACACCTTC | CASSLAGMDYGYTF
13 | TRBJ1-3 | TRBV11-2 | . | . | TGTGCCAGCAGCCCACCGGCCGGAAACACCATATATTTT | CASSPPAGNTIYF
13 | TRBJ1-1 | TRBV10-3 | . | . | TGTGCCATCAGTGTCAGGGATAACACTGAAGCTTTCTTT | CAISVRDNTEAFF
15 | TRBJ2-2 | TRBV27 | . | TRBD2 | TGTGCCAGCAGCACGGGACTAGCGGACACCGGGGAGCTGTTTTTT | CASSTGLADTGELFF
11 | TRBJ1-3 | TRBV28 | . | . | TGTGCCAGCAGTACCGGAAACACCATATATTTT | CASSTGNTIYF
14 | TRBJ2-7 | TRBV25-1 | . | . | TGTGCCAGCAGTGAATTGGGGCGGAACTACGAGCAGTACTTC | CASSELGRNYEQYF
13 | TRBJ2-1 | TRBV7-2 | . | TRBD2 | TGTGCCAGCAGTAAATATCCTAGCGGTGAGCAGTTCTTC | CASSKYPSGEQFF
16 | TRBJ1-4 | TRBV28 | . | . | TGTGCCAGCAGTTCCCTCTCGGGGGGGGGCGTAGAAAAACTGTTTTTT | CASSSLSGGGVEKLFF
13 | TRBJ1-4 | TRBV28 | . | . | TGTGCCAGCACCGATGGGTACACTAAGTGGCTGTTTTTT | CASTDGYTKWLFF
16 | TRBJ1-5 | TRBV15 | . | . | TGTGCCACCAGCAGAGACTTGGGGGATAGCAATCAGCCCCAGCATTTT | CATSRDLGDSNQPQHF
14 | TRBJ1-1 | TRBV6-5 | . | . | TGTGCCAGCAGTTGGACGGGCGGGGGGACTGAAGCTTTCTTT | CASSWTGGGTEAFF
13 | TRBJ2-3 | TRBV18 | once | . | TGTGCCAGCTCACCTAGCATTCTAGATACGCAGTATTTT | CASSPSILDTQYF
13 | TRBJ1-5 | TRBV2 | . | . | TGTGCCAGCAGGGTGGGGCTCGATCAGCCCCAGCATTTT | CASRVGLDQPQHF
14 | TRBJ2-3 | TRBV9 | . | . | TGTGCCAGCAGCGAGGGGACAATCGCAGATACGCAGTATTTT | CASSEGTIADTQYF
16 | TRBJ1-4 | TRBV28 | . | . | TGTGCCAGCAGTTTATTTCCCGGACGAGGTAATGAAAAACTGTTTTTT | CASSLFPGRGNEKLFF
15 | TRBJ2-1 | TRBV5-1 | . | . | TGCGCCAGCAGCCTACCAGGGACATCTAACAATGAGCAGTTCTTC | CASSLPGTSNNEQFF
18 | TRBJ2-3 | TRBV29-1 | . | . | TGCAGCGTTGACGCTTATCGCCCAGCCGGTCGGGGCTCTAATACGCAGTATTTT | CSVDAYRPAGRGSNTQYF
15 | TRBJ2-5 | TRBV28 | . | . | TGTGCCAGCAGTTCGGGAGGAGGGGGACAAGAGACCCAGTACTTC | CASSSGGGGQETQYF
16 | TRBJ2-3 | TRBV15 | once | TRBD2 | TGTGCCACCAGCAGTTCCCGACTAGCGGGAACTGATACGCAGTATTTT | CATSSSRLAGTDTQYF
15 | TRBJ2-3 | TRBV5-4 | . | TRBD2 | TGTGCCAGCATTCCTAGCGGGAGGACCGTGAATACGCAGTATTTT | CASIPSGRTVNTQYF
14 | TRBJ2-1 | TRBV9 | . | . | TGTGCCAGCAGCGTAGGGGGAAGAAACAATGAGCAGTTCTTC | CASSVGGRNNEQFF
13 | TRBJ2-7 | TRBV19 | . | . | TGTGCCACCCGGGACGGGGGATTATACGAGCAGTACTTC | CATRDGGLYEQYF
16 | TRBJ2-2 | TRBV5-1 | . | TRBD1 | TGCGCCAGCAGCTTGTCTTCGGGACAGGGTCCCGGGGAGCTGTTTTTT | CASSLSSGQGPGELFF
14 | TRBJ2-5 | TRBV7-2 | . | TRBD1 | TGTGCCAGCAGCCCGGGACAGCCACAAGAGACCCAGTACTTC | CASSPGQPQETQYF
15 | TRBJ2-3 | TRBV29-1 | . | TRBD2 | TGCAGCGTCGGCGGGACTAGCGGATACACAGATACGCAGTATTTT | CSVGGTSGYTDTQYF
15 | TRBJ1-2 | TRBV28 | . | . | TGTGCCAGCAGTTTATTCAGACTGATTAACTATGGCTACACCTTC | CASSLFRLINYGYTF
17 | TRBJ2-3 | TRBV11-2 | . | TRBD2 | TGTGCCAGCAGCTTGTTTGAGCGGGAGAAGGGCACAGATACGCAGTATTTT | CASSLFEREKGTDTQYF
15 | TRBJ1-2 | TRBV28 | . | . | TGTGCCAGCAGTCCCGCCTTAGGGGCAGGCTATGGCTACACCTTC | CASSPALGAGYGYTF
13 | TRBJ2-5 | TRBV7-9 | . | . | TGTGCCAGCAGCTACCGCGGAGAAGAGACCCAGTACTTC | CASSYRGEETQYF
13 | TRBJ2-7 | TRBV29-1 | . | . | TGCAGCGTGGCTCGTCGGACGGATTACGAGCAGTACTTC | CSVARRTDYEQYF
14 | TRBJ2-5 | TRBV28 | . | . | TGTGCCAGCGGCCCCGCCGGGGCATCAGAGACCCAGTACTTC | CASGPAGASETQYF
12 | TRBJ1-1 | TRBV19 | . | TRBD1 | TGTGGAAGGACAGGGATGAACACTGAAGCTTTCTTT | CGRTGMNTEAFF
13 | TRBJ2-5 | TRBV5-6 | . | . | TGTGCCAGCACCGCGACGGACCAAGAGACCCAGTACTTC | CASTATDQETQYF
14 | TRBJ2-5 | TRBV7-2 | . | . | TGTGCCAGCAGCTTAAGGAGCGCGCAAGAGACCCAGTACTTC | CASSLRSAQETQYF
14 | TRBJ1-5 | TRBV28 | . | . | TGTGCCAGCAACGCGGGGGGGAGCAATCAGCCCCAGCATTTT | CASNAGGSNQPQHF
14 | TRBJ2-2 | TRBV29-1 | . | . | TGCAGCTATAAACGGGGGTCATTCACCGGGGAGCTGTTTTTT | CSYKRGSFTGELFF
16 | TRBJ1-2 | TRBV28 | . | TRBD1 | TGTGCCACCCAGCGGGCAGGGGGCGATGCTAACTATGGCTACACCTTC | CATQRAGGDANYGYTF
16 | TRBJ2-1 | TRBV7-9 | once | TRBD2 | TGTGCCAGCAGCCCAGGGACTAGCGGGAGGGGAAATGAGCAGTTCTTC | CASSPGTSGRGNEQFF
17 | TRBJ2-3 | TRBV5-1 | . | TRBD1 | TGCGCCAGCAGCTTCCTAAACAGGGGCTCTAGCACAGATACGCAGTATTTT | CASSFLNRGSSTDTQYF
15 | TRBJ2-1 | TRBV7-9 | . | . | TGTGCCAGCAGCTTAGTGCCCCTTCCCTACAATGAGCAGTTCTTC | CASSLVPLPYNEQFF
14 | TRBJ1-2 | TRBV29-1 | . | . | TGCAGCGTTGTCTCGCTGGGCAGGGCGGGAGGCTACACCTTC | CSVVSLGRAGGYTF
17 | TRBJ2-1 | TRBV5-1 | . | TRBD2 | TGCGCCAGCAGCTTGGGGCTAGCGGGAGTTTTCTACAATGAGCAGTTCTTC | CASSLGLAGVFYNEQFF
17 | TRBJ2-3 | TRBV6-1 | once | TRBD2 | TGTGCCAGCAGTGAGGGGACTAGCGGGATGTTCACAGATACGCAGTATTTT | CASSEGTSGMFTDTQYF
18 | TRBJ2-3 | TRBV7-9 | . | TRBD2 | TGTGCCAGCAGCTTAACCTTAGGGACTAGCGGGAGCACAGATACGCAGTATTTT | CASSLTLGTSGSTDTQYF
14 | TRBJ1-4 | TRBV29-1 | . | . | TGCAGCGCCCAAGGACAGACTCGTGGGGAAAAACTGTTTTTT | CSAQGQTRGEKLFF
15 | TRBJ2-1 | TRBV9 | . | TRBD2 | TGTGCCAGCAGCGGAGGACTAGCGGGAGCCTATGAGCAGTTCTTC | CASSGGLAGAYEQFF
14 | TRBJ2-1 | TRBV28 | . | TRBD1 | TGTGCCAGCGCTGGACAGGGATCCTACAATGAGCAGTTCTTC | CASAGQGSYNEQFF
12 | TRBJ1-1 | TRBV7-8 | . | TRBD1 | TGTGCCAGCAGCTTCCCTACAGGGGGAGCTTTCTTT | CASSFPTGGAFF
15 | TRBJ1-5 | TRBV7-2 | . | . | TGTGCCAGCAGCTCGTCTACCTTCGGGAATCAGCCCCAGCATTTT | CASSSSTFGNQPQHF
13 | TRBJ1-2 | TRBV19 | . | TRBD1 | TGTGCCAGTAGTCGGGACAGCTTCTATGGCTACACCTTC | CASSRDSFYGYTF
11 | TRBJ1-5 | TRBV6-1 | . | . | TGTGCCAGCGAAGACAAGAAGCCCCAGCATTTT | CASEDKKPQHF
12 | TRBJ2-7 | TRBV2 | . | . | TGTGCCAGCAGTGTTGCAGGGGCAAGGGGGTACTTC | CASSVAGARGYF
13 | TRBJ2-5 | TRBV15 | . | . | TGTGCCACCAGCAGGTCCCCCCAAGAGACCCAGTACTTC | CATSRSPQETQYF
12 | TRBJ2-2 | TRBV11-3 | . | . | TGTGCCAGCAGATCAGGGAGCGGGGAGCTGTTTTTT | CASRSGSGELFF
13 | TRBJ1-1 | TRBV7-2 | . | . | TGTGCCAGCAGCTTAGCTTGGGGGTCTGAAGCTTTCTTT | CASSLAWGSEAFF
16 | TRBJ2-3 | TRBV5-1 | . | . | TGCGCCAGCAGCTTTGGGCAGAACCCTGGGACAGATACGCAGTATTTT | CASSFGQNPGTDTQYF
14 | TRBJ1-2 | TRBV6-6 | few | . | TGTGCCAGCAGTTCCCCGACTCGGGGCTATGGCTACACCTTC | CASSSPTRGYGYTF
13 | TRBJ1-2 | TRBV5-6 | . | . | TGTGCCAGCAGCTTGCCGCAGATCGGTGGCTACACCTTC | CASSLPQIGGYTF